Below are 27 T cell receptor beta chains sequenced from a single sample in a study of control samples from healthy donors and cancer patients. Measured with immunoSEQ multiplex PCR; TCRdb has only the in-frame clones, and not every one. The sample table sets out under 200,000 clones. Sequenced: blood. These TCRs come from a woman between 25 and 40 years old in good health.

The chain uses TRBV19 and TRBJ2-5, with a weak D call TRBD1 (5 bases). Germline CDR1 is LNHDA and CDR2 is SQIVND (reference sequence). V lost 4 bases and J 5 bases, leaving 17 bases between the germline ends. The CDR3 is 15 residues long. In nucleotides, the CDR3 is TGTGCCAGTAGTACGGACACGCCGGTGCGGGAGACCCAGTACTTC. The encoded protein is CASSTDTPVRETQYF.

The chain is built from TRBV4-1 and TRBJ1-5; no definite D call. Germline V gene sequence: CDR1 MGHRA, CDR2 YSYEKL. V was pared by 1 base and J by 2 bases, with 6 bases between. The CDR3 is 14 amino acids. The CDR3 loop is CASSQGVGNQPQHF. The CDR3, as DNA: TGCGCCAGCAGCCAAGGGGTCGGCAATCAGCCCCAGCATTTT.

V and J are TRBV9 and TRBJ2-3, with D possibly TRBD2 on 6 matching bases. The V gene's germline CDR1 is SGDLS and CDR2 YYNGEE. The CDR3 contains 15 residues. Trimming cost V 0 bases and J 0 bases, with 8 bases left between them. The CDR3 DNA is TGTGCCAGCAGCGTAGCCGGGACTAGCACAGATACGCAGTATTTT. Protein product: CASSVAGTSTDTQYF.

This chain uses TRBV5-1 with TRBJ1-1; 7 bases are a match to TRBD1. The CDR3 is 14 amino acids. Germline CDR1 is SGHRS and CDR2 is YFSETQ. Losses at the gene ends were 2 bases for V and 4 bases for J; bases not matched to a gene: 5. The CDR3 coding sequence is TGCGCCAGCAGCTTACAGGGGTCGACCACTGAAGCTTTCTTT. Its translation is CASSLQGSTTEAFF.

The CDR3 region is CASSRSGTGDKETQYF. The CDR3 DNA is TGTGCCAGCTCACGCTCCGGGACAGGCGATAAAGAGACCCAGTACTTC. This chain joins TRBV18 and TRBJ2-5, with 8 positions matching TRBD1. The CDR3 extends over 16 amino acids. The ends lost 4 bases at V and 3 bases at J; junction bases unmatched: 10. Germline V gene sequence: CDR1 KGHSH, CDR2 LQKENI.

V is TRBV9 and J is TRBJ1-2, with D tentatively TRBD1 (6 bases). Per the germline V gene, CDR1 is SGDLS and CDR2 is YYNGEE. The CDR3 has 14 amino acids. Trimming removed 0 bases at V and 6 bases at J, with 12 bases between. CDR3 amino acids: CASSVASRGDGYTF. CDR3 in DNA: TGTGCCAGCAGCGTAGCCTCCAGGGGAGATGGCTACACCTTC.

This chain joins TRBV29-1 and TRBJ1-1, with D possibly being TRBD1 (5 bases). The CDR3 has 13 amino acids. Looked up from germline, CDR1 is SQVTM and CDR2 is ANQGSEA. V gave up 4 bases and J gave up 3 bases, with 12 bases separating them. Here the CDR3 reads CSVVGERDTEAFF. CDR3 DNA: TGCAGCGTTGTGGGGGAAAGGGACACTGAAGCTTTCTTT. Drawing the rest from reference TRBV29-1 and TRBJ1-1, the complete variable domain is SAVISQKPSRDICQRGTSLTIQCQVDSQVTMMFWYRQQPGQSLTLIATANQGSEATYESGFVIDKFPISRPNLTFSTLTVSNMSPEDSSIYLCSVVGERDTEAFFGQGTRLTVV.

V and J are TRBV25-1 and TRBJ1-6; D is unresolved. The CDR3 length is 18 residues. In germline, CDR1 is MGHDK, CDR2 SYGVNS. Trimming removed 3 bases from V and 6 bases from J, with 21 bases in between. In DNA form, the CDR3 reads TGTGCCAGCAGTGAGGTGGACTTCCAGAGGCTCGGTAATTCACCCCTCCACTTT. It codes for CASSEVDFQRLGNSPLHF.

The V gene is TRBV6-6, the J gene TRBJ1-4; D remains ambiguous. CDR1 and CDR2 from the germline V gene are MNHNY and SVGAGI (reference sequence). The CDR3 consists of 16 residues. Trimming cost V 6 bases and J 4 bases, with 18 bases left between them. In DNA form, the CDR3 reads TGTGCCAGCAGGACCACCGGCGGAGGAGATAATGAAAAACTGTTTTTT. Encoded protein: CASRTTGGGDNEKLFF.

The chain is built from TRBV25-1 and TRBJ1-2; 7 positions match TRBD1. V shed 5 bases and J 4 bases; nucleotides not matched to a gene: 4. This CDR3 has 13 amino acids. The germline V gene has CDR1 MGHDK and CDR2 SYGVNS. CDR3 protein: CASSPGTVYGYTF. The DNA of the CDR3 is TGTGCCAGCAGTCCAGGGACAGTCTATGGCTACACCTTC.

This chain joins TRBV28 and TRBJ1-5; 8 nucleotides align to TRBD1. V lost 6 bases, J lost 0 bases, and 7 bases stayed unmatched. Germline CDR1 and CDR2: MDHEN and SYDVKM. The CDR3 length is 16 residues. The CDR3 sequence is CASSRTGTYSNQPQHF. In nucleotides, the CDR3 is TGTGCCAGCAGCCGGACAGGGACTTATAGCAATCAGCCCCAGCATTTT.

The chain links TRBV10-1 to TRBJ1-1; D ambiguous. The length of the CDR3 is 14 residues. Trimming stripped 3 bases from V and 1 base from J, with 9 bases between. Germline CDR1 reads WNHNN; CDR2 reads SYGVQD (reference sequence). The CDR3 sequence: CASSDLNPNTEAFF. CDR3 coding DNA: TGCGCCAGCAGTGATCTAAACCCGAACACTGAAGCTTTCTTT.

V gene TRBV29-1 combines with J gene TRBJ1-2; D remains ambiguous. This CDR3 contains 17 residues. V was shortened by 8 bases and J by 0 bases, with 25 bases between the two germline ends. Germline values: CDR1 SQVTM, CDR2 ANQGSEA. CDR3 protein: CSTEMRLPQRANYGYTF. In nucleotides, the CDR3 is TGCAGCACTGAAATGCGGCTCCCCCAGAGGGCTAACTATGGCTACACCTTC.

This chain links TRBV6-1 with TRBJ2-7; the D gene is possibly TRBD1 (5 bases). Per the germline V gene, CDR1 is MNHNS and CDR2 is SASEGT. CDR3 size: 16 residues. V was pared by 2 bases and J by 6 bases, with 20 bases between. CDR3 loop: CASSEYPSGMVGEQYF. The CDR3, as DNA: TGTGCCAGCAGTGAATACCCCTCAGGGATGGTGGGCGAGCAGTACTTC.

The chain combines TRBV2 with TRBJ2-1, with D possibly TRBD2 on 7 matching bases. Germline V CDR1 and CDR2: SNHLY, FYNNEI. V lost 10 bases, J lost 4 bases, and 17 bases lay in between. This CDR3 spans 14 amino acids. The CDR3 here is CATEGGGFYNEQFF. In nucleotides, the CDR3 is TGTGCCACTGAAGGCGGGGGCTTTTACAATGAGCAGTTCTTC.

This chain joins TRBV6-4 and TRBJ1-2, with a weak D call TRBD1 (5 bases). This CDR3 region has 14 residues. Trimming removed 2 bases at V and 4 bases at J, with 11 bases between. CDR1 and CDR2 (germline): MRHNA, SNTAGT. The CDR3 reads CASSDTGAAYGYTF. The CDR3 DNA sequence: TGTGCCAGCAGTGACACAGGAGCGGCCTATGGCTACACCTTC.

The rearrangement uses TRBV5-1 and TRBJ2-5; D is uncertain. V gave up 4 bases and J gave up 3 bases, with 19 bases separating them. CDR3 length: 16 residues. The germline CDR1 and CDR2 sequences are SGHRS and YFSETQ. CDR3 region: CASSPRPDALEETQYF. CDR3 sequence (DNA): TGCGCCAGCAGCCCTCGTCCAGACGCTTTAGAAGAGACCCAGTACTTC.

V gene TRBV3-1 (or the pseudogene TRBV3-2) combines with J gene TRBJ1-1, with D unresolved. The CDR3 totals 16 residues. Trimming removed 0 bases at V and 1 base at J, with 12 bases between. CDR1 and CDR2 (germline): LGHDT, YNNKEL (reference sequence). The CDR3 coding sequence is TGTGCCAGCAGCCAAGATCCCCCGGGTCAGAACACTGAAGCTTTCTTT. Translation: CASSQDPPGQNTEAFF.

V is TRBV29-1 and J is TRBJ2-3, with TRBD2 matching 7 bases. V lost 5 bases and J lost 2; bases outside the gene matches: 4. The germline gives CDR1 SQVTM, CDR2 ANQGSEA. The CDR3 spans 13 residues. The CDR3 sequence: CSVPRGVTDTQYF. The CDR3 DNA reads TGCAGCGTTCCCCGGGGGGTCACAGATACGCAGTATTTT.

The chain combines TRBV19 with TRBJ1-2; TRBD1 agrees at 7 bases. Germline CDR1 and CDR2: LNHDA and SQIVND (reference sequence). After removal of 3 bases from V and 3 bases from J, the junction contained 7 bases not matched to a gene. This CDR3 is 15 amino acids long. CDR3 in DNA: TGTGCCAGTAGTATCACAGGGGCTTATGACTATGGCTACACCTTC. This translates into CASSITGAYDYGYTF. Variable domain in full (rest from reference TRBV19 and TRBJ1-2): DGGITQSPKYLFRKEGQNVTLSCEQNLNHDAMYWYRQDPGQGLRLIYYSQIVNDFQKGDIAEGYSVSREKKESFPLTVTSAQKNPTAFYLCASSITGAYDYGYTFGSGTRLTVV.

As regards this clone: The same CDR3 also results from other DNA sequences found in this sample. The chain links TRBV29-1 to TRBJ2-7; D assignment may be TRBD1 or TRBD2 (5 bases each). This CDR3 comprises 13 residues. The germline V gene has CDR1 SQVTM and CDR2 ANQGSEA. The V end lost 6 bases, the J end lost 0 bases, and 12 bases lay between the germline ends. The CDR3 sequence is CSVTGRSSYEQYF. For the CDR3, the DNA is TGCAGCGTGACGGGACGGAGCTCCTACGAGCAGTACTTC.

The chain couples TRBV9 to TRBJ1-1; perhaps TRBD1 as D (5 bases). This CDR3 contains 14 residues. Trimming shortened V by 1 base and J by 4 bases, and 11 bases separated the two germline ends. The germline gives CDR1 SGDLS, CDR2 YYNGEE. Written as DNA, the CDR3 is TGTGCCAGCAGCGTAAGAGGGGAGGGCACTGAAGCTTTCTTT. As protein: CASSVRGEGTEAFF.

The J gene is TRBJ1-1, the V gene TRBV4-1, with 9 bases fitting TRBD1. Germline trimming cut 4 bases from V and 10 bases from J; bases unmatched to any gene: 10. Germline lookup yields CDR1 MGHRA and CDR2 YSYEKL. The CDR3 contains 14 residues. DNA for the CDR3: TGCGCCAGCAGCCTACCCGGGACAGGGTTTGGAGCTTTCTTT. It is translated as CASSLPGTGFGAFF.

The V call is TRBV28, the J call TRBJ2-7; tentative D call: TRBD1 (6 bases). The germline V gene encodes CDR1 MDHEN and CDR2 SYDVKM. The length of the CDR3 is 13 residues. V lost 7 bases, J lost 0 bases, and 10 bases lay in between. The CDR3 bases are TGTGCCAGCAAGACAGGATTCTCCTACGAGCAGTACTTC. Translating it yields CASKTGFSYEQYF.

The chain links TRBV7-2 to TRBJ2-5, with D hard to call. Trimming stripped 5 bases from V and 4 bases from J, with 20 bases between. The germline V gene has CDR1 SGHTA and CDR2 FQGNSA. This CDR3 comprises 16 residues. The CDR3 loop reads CASSPRRSRAGETQYF. Here the CDR3 DNA reads TGTGCCAGCAGCCCCCGTCGGAGCCGGGCAGGAGAGACCCAGTACTTC.

The chain recombines TRBV25-1 with TRBJ1-4; D remains unclear. This CDR3 spans 16 amino acids. The V end lost 0 bases, the J end lost 6 bases, and 14 bases lay between the germline ends. Germline V gene lookup returns CDR1 MGHDK and CDR2 SYGVNS. CDR3 sequence reads: CASSEYGDAWDEKLFF. CDR3 nucleotides: TGTGCCAGCAGTGAATATGGTGATGCTTGGGATGAAAAACTGTTTTTT.

V and J are TRBV5-4 and TRBJ1-6; possibly TRBD1 for D (5 bases). CDR3 length: 15 amino acids. Trimming stripped 0 bases from V and 4 bases from J, with 8 bases between. The germline CDR1 and CDR2 sequences are SGHNT and YYREEE (reference sequence). CDR3 in DNA: TGTGCCAGCAGCTTGGACGGGGCGTATAATTCACCCCTCCACTTT. Its protein is CASSLDGAYNSPLHF.